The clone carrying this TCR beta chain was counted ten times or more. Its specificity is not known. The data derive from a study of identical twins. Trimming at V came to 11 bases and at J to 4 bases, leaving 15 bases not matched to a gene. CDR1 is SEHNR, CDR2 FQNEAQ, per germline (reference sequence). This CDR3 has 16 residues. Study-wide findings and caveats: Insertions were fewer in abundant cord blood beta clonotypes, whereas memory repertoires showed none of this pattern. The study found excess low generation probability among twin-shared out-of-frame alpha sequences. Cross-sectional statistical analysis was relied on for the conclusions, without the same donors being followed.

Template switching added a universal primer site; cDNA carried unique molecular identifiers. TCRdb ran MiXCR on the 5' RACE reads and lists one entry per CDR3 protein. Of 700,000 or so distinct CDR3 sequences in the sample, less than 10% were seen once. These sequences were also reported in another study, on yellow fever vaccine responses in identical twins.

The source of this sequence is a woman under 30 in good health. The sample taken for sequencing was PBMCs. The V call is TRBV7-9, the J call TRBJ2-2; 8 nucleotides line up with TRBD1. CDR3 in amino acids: CAYGDRTSVATGELFF. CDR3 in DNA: TGTGCCTACGGGGACAGGACCTCTGTGGCCACCGGGGAGCTGTTTTTT.